This T cell receptor beta chain was found in a study of blood T cell repertoires in COVID-19 (dated by TCRdb to the early 2020s). Study-wide context: Samples covering the acute and convalescent phases of COVID-19 were provided by collaborators in the United States, Italy and Spain. The material from the prospective study consisted of cDNA or gDNA derived from T cells, B-cell-depleted T cells, or PBMCs. Deeply sampled blood TCRbeta repertoires from subjects exposed to, actively infected with, or recovered from COVID-19 were included in the dataset. The repertoires were released in a freely available public database intended as a resource for research on the immune response to SARS-CoV-2. The samples were drawn from the first 160 participants of the ongoing ImmuneRACE study and from more than 1,000 subjects provided by 6 global collaborators. Nearly every sample came with metadata listing a de-identified subject ID, COVID-19 status, age in years and sex. HLA class I and class II types, where available, came from metadata supplied by the sample provider rather than from assay-based typing. The investigation overall reported the following: How much clinical and demographic metadata was included differed by source and by participant, and the metadata was provided uncurated.

The immunoSEQ Assay, a bias-controlled multiplex PCR, was used to amplify TCRbeta CDR3 regions from genomic DNA. The study's processing was this. The number of nucleated cells in each sample was estimated by amplification of reference gene primers within the assay. To quantify the absolute abundance of each unique TCRbeta CDR3 rearrangement, sequence reads were collapsed and filtered. For each sample, productive Simpson clonality was calculated as the square root of Simpson's diversity index over productive rearrangements. TCRdb retrieved this table from immuneACCESS and kept in-frame rearrangements only. Not all clones are present; in checked studies, unresolved V genes account for under half, and no reason is known for the remainder. The V and J calls and the clone size are those of that table, but D and trimming were determined from the DNA. The sample table shows some 120,000 clones, and 75% to 90% are seen once. Around 2% of the sample belongs to the ten largest clones.

Collaborating institutions collected whole blood in K2EDTA tubes following their own protocols. For TCRbeta analysis, collaborator samples were shipped as frozen whole blood, as isolated PBMCs, or as DNA extracted from either sample type. Comment on this clone: No antigen is known for it. There are no base qualities to consult, and no much larger clone falls within one base.

Based on the germline V gene, the CDR1 and CDR2 sequences are SGDLS and YYNGEE. V was cut back by 4 bases and J by 1 base, leaving a gap of 8 bases between them. The CDR3 holds 13 amino acids from the cysteine to the phenylalanine. Only the CDR3 part of the read is kept: 39 bases, read in frame from the first base. Sequenced input: peripheral blood. The origin of this receptor is a man aged 25 to 45 with acute or convalescent COVID-19. The rearrangement combines TRBV9 with TRBJ1-1, with TRBD1 tentatively as D gene (5 bases match). Here is the DNA: TGTGCCAGCAGCTTTGGACAGAACACTGAAGCTTTCTTT. The encoded protein is CASSFGQNTEAFF.